The present T cell receptor (beta chain) was sequenced within a study of T cell responses to AZD1222 COVID-19 vaccine. Study summary: Second-dose groups at about 4 or about 12 weeks were pooled.

The CDR3 contains 18 residues. After removal of 1 base from V and 2 bases from J, the junction contained 9 bases not matched to a gene. Germline assignment: CDR1 GTSNPN and CDR2 SVGIG (reference sequence). Points from the study as a whole: Spike was spanned by vaccine-associated CD4 TCRs, with dominance at 160-218 and 743-854. Possibly, clonal diversity was underestimated; donors were largely white British and included more females.

The table lists this clone with a few counts. What it binds is not known. Data came from immunoSEQ multiplex PCR; TCRdb stores just in-frame clones and leaves some out. The sample consists of 180,000 or so clones, less than 90% of them appearing once. The TCR comes from an adult in good health. The sequencing here drew on peripheral blood, taken on day 0 of AZD1222 vaccination. J is TRBJ1-5 and V is TRBV30; 12 positions match TRBD1. CDR3 DNA sequence: TGTGCCTGGAGTGGGGGGACAGGGGGCCGTCAGGGCAATCAGCCCCAGCATTTT. Residues: CAWSGGTGGRQGNQPQHF. The full variable domain, rest sourced from reference TRBV30 and TRBJ1-5, is SQTIHQWPATLVQPVGSPLSLECTVEGTSNPNLYWYRQAAGRGLQLLFYSVGIGQISSEVPQNLSASRPQDRQFILSSKKLLLSDSGFYLCAWSGGTGGRQGNQPQHFGDGTRLSIL.